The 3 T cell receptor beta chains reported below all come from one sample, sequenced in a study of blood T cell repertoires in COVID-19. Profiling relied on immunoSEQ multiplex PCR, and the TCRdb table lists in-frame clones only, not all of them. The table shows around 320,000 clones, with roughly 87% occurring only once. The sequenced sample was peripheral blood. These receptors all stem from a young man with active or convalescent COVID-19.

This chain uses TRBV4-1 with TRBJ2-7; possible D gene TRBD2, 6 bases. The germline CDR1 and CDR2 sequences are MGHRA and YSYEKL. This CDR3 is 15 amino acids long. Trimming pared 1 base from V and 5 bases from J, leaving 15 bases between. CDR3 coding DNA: TGCGCCAGCAGCCAAGTCCCGGGGGTAGTCAACGAGCAGTACTTC. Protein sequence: CASSQVPGVVNEQYF.

The CDR3 spells CASSLNSLGGSYEQYF. As DNA, the CDR3 is TGTGCCAGCAGCTTAAATAGTCTCGGGGGATCCTACGAGCAGTACTTC. V and J are TRBV11-2 and TRBJ2-7; possibly TRBD2 for D (6 bases). This CDR3 has 16 residues. Germline V gives CDR1 SGHAT, CDR2 FQNNGV. V gave up 2 bases and J gave up 1 base, with 15 bases separating them.

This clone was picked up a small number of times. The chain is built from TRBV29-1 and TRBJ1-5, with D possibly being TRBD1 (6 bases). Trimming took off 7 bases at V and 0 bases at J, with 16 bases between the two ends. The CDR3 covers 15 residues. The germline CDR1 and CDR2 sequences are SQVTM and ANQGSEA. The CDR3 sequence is CSAPPGHGSNQPQHF. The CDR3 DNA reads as TGCAGCGCCCCGCCGGGACACGGTAGCAATCAGCCCCAGCATTTT.